This T cell receptor beta chain was profiled in a study of blood T cell repertoires in COVID-19. Study-wide context: COVID-19 samples, acute and convalescent, were from the United States, Italy and Spain. T cells, B-cell-depleted T cells, or PBMCs supplied cDNA or gDNA.

Only in-frame clones appear in the TCRdb table, and some are missing; sequencing was by immunoSEQ multiplex PCR. The sample yields around 220,000 clones, nearly 90% seen once. Participant-given clinical history determined each cohort assignment. All exposed participants met a person with COVID-19 within 2 weeks before entering the study. With 3 bases removed from V and 0 bases from J, the gap between germline ends came to 11 bases. The CDR3 has 15 amino acids. Germline CDR1 reads LNHNV; CDR2 reads YYDKDF (reference sequence). Sequencing input: PBMCs or T cells enriched from blood (not recorded which). The chain carries TRBV15 and TRBJ1-1, with D possibly TRBD1 on 5 matching bases. This receptor was obtained from a young man who had been exposed to COVID-19. CDR3 residues: CATSRSTEMNTEAFF. The CDR3 DNA reads as TGTGCCACCAGCAGGTCGACAGAAATGAACACTGAAGCTTTCTTT.